Listed here is a single TCR beta chain. This receptor's antigen is unknown. Nothing much larger sits one base from this clone, and base qualities are not available. This specimen belongs to a study of blood T cell repertoires in COVID-19 (TCRdb year 2020). Some background on the complete study: Samples covering the acute and convalescent phases of COVID-19 were provided by collaborators in the United States, Italy and Spain. The sample metadata nearly always contained a de-identified subject ID, COVID-19 status, age in years and sex. The dataset comprised deeply sampled blood TCRbeta repertoires from subjects exposed to, actively infected with, or recovered from COVID-19. Samples came from the ongoing ImmuneRACE study (first 160 participants) plus 1,254 subjects from 6 global collaborators. A freely available public database, intended as a resource for researchers studying the immune response to SARS-CoV-2, is where the repertoires were released. The prospective study material was composed of cDNA or gDNA derived from T cells, B-cell-depleted T cells, or PBMCs. HLA class I and class II types, where available, came from metadata supplied by the sample provider rather than from assay-based typing.

The junction carries 11 bases between V and J, which are trimmed by 2 bases and 0 bases respectively. The germline V gene gives CDR1 as MNHNS and CDR2 as SASEGT. The CDR3 measures 17 amino acids from cysteine to phenylalanine. CDR3 DNA only is kept here, 51 bases in frame from base 1. Collaborating institutions collected whole blood in K2EDTA tubes following their own protocols. Collaborator samples were shipped for TCRbeta analysis as frozen whole blood, isolated PBMCs, or DNA extracted from either sample type. Beyond this particular receptor, the publication reports: How much clinical and demographic metadata was included differed by source and by participant, and the metadata was provided uncurated.

TCRbeta CDR3 regions were amplified from genomic DNA using the immunoSEQ Assay, a bias-controlled multiplex PCR. As for the original processing: Nucleated cell counts per sample were estimated from amplification of reference gene primers within the assay. To quantify the absolute abundance of each unique TCRbeta CDR3 rearrangement, sequence reads were collapsed and filtered. For each sample, productive Simpson clonality was calculated as the square root of Simpson's diversity index across productive rearrangements. Not all clones reach the TCRdb copy of this immuneACCESS table, which keeps in-frame sequences only. Checked studies attribute under half of the gap to unresolved V genes and leave the rest unexplained. V, J and clone size reflect that table, while D and trimming were determined from the DNA. The sample profile shows around 230,000 clones; more than 70% of them were found once. Around 8.7% of the sample is in the top ten clones.

This receptor was identified in a woman aged 50 to 60 with acute or convalescent COVID-19. The sample was peripheral blood. The sequence joins TRBV6-1 to TRBJ1-6, with no confident D gene call. The DNA sequence reads TGTGCCAGCAGTGAATTCAGCGCTAGCTCCTATAATTCACCCCTCCACTTT. Its coded protein is CASSEFSASSYNSPLHF.